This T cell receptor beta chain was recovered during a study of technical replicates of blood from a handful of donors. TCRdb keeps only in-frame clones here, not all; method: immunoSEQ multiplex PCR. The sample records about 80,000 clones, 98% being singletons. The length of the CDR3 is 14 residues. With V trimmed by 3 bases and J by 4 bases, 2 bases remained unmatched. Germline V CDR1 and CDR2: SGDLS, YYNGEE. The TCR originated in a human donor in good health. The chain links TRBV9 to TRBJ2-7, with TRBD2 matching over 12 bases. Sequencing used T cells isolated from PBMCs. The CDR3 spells CASSATSGRYEQYF. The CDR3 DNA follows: TGTGCCAGCAGCGCCACTAGCGGGAGGTACGAGCAGTACTTC.